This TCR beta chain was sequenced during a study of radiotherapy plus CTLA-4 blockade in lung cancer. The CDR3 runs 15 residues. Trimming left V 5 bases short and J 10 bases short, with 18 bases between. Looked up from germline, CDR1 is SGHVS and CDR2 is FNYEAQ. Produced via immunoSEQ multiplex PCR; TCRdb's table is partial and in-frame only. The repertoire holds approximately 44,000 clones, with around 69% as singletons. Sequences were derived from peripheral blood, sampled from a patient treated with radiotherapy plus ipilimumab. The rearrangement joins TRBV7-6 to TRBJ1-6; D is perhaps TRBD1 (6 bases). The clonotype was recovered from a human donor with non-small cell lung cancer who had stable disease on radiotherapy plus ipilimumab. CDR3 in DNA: TGTGCCAGCAGCCCGTACGCAGGGGTTGGGTCACCCCTCCACTTT. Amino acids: CASSPYAGVGSPLHF.